This T cell receptor (beta chain) was captured by sequencing in a study of patients and donors after allogeneic stem cell transplantation. After removal of 0 bases from V and 6 bases from J, the junction contained 6 bases not matched to a gene. CDR3 length equals 15 residues. Germline V gene lookup returns CDR1 SGHRS and CDR2 YFSETQ. Each CDR3 protein gets one entry after TCRdb re-called the RT-PCR reads with MiXCR. Here the sample spans approximately 160,000 distinct CDR3 sequences, approximately 24% being singletons. This receptor was taken from a human donor who was either an allogeneic HSCT recipient or a stem cell or donor lymphocyte infusion donor (not recorded which). It is not recorded whose cells these are; they may come from a transplant donor. V is TRBV5-1 and J is TRBJ2-4; 7 bases line up with TRBD2. What was sequenced was blood, either unsorted or a sorted T cell fraction (not recorded which). DNA of the CDR3: TGCGCCAGCAGCTTGGTAGCGGGCGGCCTAAACATTCAGTACTTC. Translation gives CASSLVAGGLNIQYF.